Shown below are 30 T cell receptor beta chains from a single sample sequenced in a study of shared clonotypes between healthy human individuals. Cells designated naive CD8 were CD45RO-negative and were positively selected for CCR7, with terminally differentiated effector memory CD45RA+ cells excluded. TCRdb keeps only in-frame clones here, not all; method: immunoSEQ multiplex PCR. Counted here are some 630,000 clones, around 96% occurring once; the ten biggest clones make up about 0.12%. The sample was naive CD8+ T cells sorted from blood. The receptors stem from a woman in her 30s in good health.

The gene calls are TRBV29-1 and TRBJ2-7, with D possibly TRBD2 on 5 matching bases. Trimming shortened V by 6 bases and J by 0 bases, and 6 bases separated the two germline ends. The length of the CDR3 is 11 residues. CDR1 SQVTM and CDR2 ANQGSEA come from the germline V gene. In DNA form, the CDR3 reads TGCAGCGTAACTAGCTCCTACGAGCAGTACTTC. Protein: CSVTSSYEQYF.

The chain joins TRBV2 to TRBJ2-3; no clear D gene. V was cut by 3 bases and J by 3 bases, with 7 bases left in between. The CDR3 contains 13 residues. Germline V CDR1 and CDR2: SNHLY, FYNNEI. This chain's CDR3 is CASSESRTDTQYF. The DNA of the CDR3 is TGTGCCAGCAGTGAGTCGAGAACAGATACGCAGTATTTT.

The chain joins TRBV4-2 to TRBJ2-7, with D unclear. Trimming cost V 5 bases and J 3 bases, with 20 bases left between them. Germline CDR1 and CDR2: LGHNA and YNFKEQ. There are 16 residues in the CDR3. CDR3 sequence reads: CASSSTEGIRSYEQYF. In DNA, the CDR3 is TGTGCCAGCAGCTCTACGGAAGGGATTAGAAGCTACGAGCAGTACTTC.

The chain recombines TRBV2 with TRBJ1-2; 7 bases are shared with TRBD1. This CDR3 contains 13 residues. The germline V gene has CDR1 SNHLY and CDR2 FYNNEI. J was trimmed by 3 bases and V by 9 bases; bases with no gene match: 7. The CDR3: CASEGTDDYGYTF. In nucleotides, the CDR3 is TGTGCCAGTGAGGGGACAGATGACTATGGCTACACCTTC.

In nucleotides, the CDR3 is TGTGCCAGCAGCATACTAGCGGGAGGTTATTCCTACGAGCAGTACTTC. Its translation is CASSILAGGYSYEQYF. The gene calls are TRBV28 and TRBJ2-7; 12 nucleotides line up with TRBD2. This CDR3 has 16 residues. Germline V CDR1 and CDR2: MDHEN, SYDVKM. Unmatched junction bases numbered 7, after V lost 6 bases and J lost 1 base.

J is TRBJ2-1 and V is TRBV5-6; TRBD1 or TRBD2 may be the D gene (5 bases each). CDR1 is SGHDT and CDR2 is YYEEEE in the germline V gene. V shed 2 bases and J shed 7 bases, with 16 bases lying between them. The CDR3 totals 15 residues. The CDR3 DNA sequence: TGTGCCAGCAGCTTCGGAGTACCTTGGGGGAATGAGCAGTTCTTC. Translating gives CASSFGVPWGNEQFF.

The V gene is TRBV27, the J gene TRBJ2-7, with a weak D call TRBD1 (6 bases). CDR1 MNHEY and CDR2 SMNVEV come from the germline V gene (reference sequence). The ends were cut back, 11 bases at V and 2 bases at J, with 16 bases in the middle. The CDR3 is 13 amino acids. CDR3 nucleotide sequence: TGTGCCTCGGGCCGGGGACAACCCTACGAGCAGTACTTC. Its translation is CASGRGQPYEQYF.

The chain is built from TRBV7-8 and TRBJ2-2; D unresolved. The germline CDR1 and CDR2 sequences are SGHVS and FQNEAQ. This CDR3 region has 13 residues. V was cut by 6 bases and J by 7 bases, with 12 bases left in between. The CDR3 DNA follows: TGTGCCAGCAGGCCGGGCGTTCACGGGGAGCTGTTTTTT. Its protein product is CASRPGVHGELFF.

This chain links TRBV5-1 with TRBJ2-1; D not certain. V lost 1 base to trimming and J lost 4 bases, with 12 bases between them. CDR3 length: 15 residues. Per germline, CDR1 SGHRS and CDR2 YFSETQ. The CDR3 reads CASSLSARRYNEQFF. Here the CDR3 DNA reads TGCGCCAGCAGCTTGTCGGCCCGTAGGTACAATGAGCAGTTCTTC.

The chain couples TRBV28 to TRBJ2-7; weak D call: TRBD1 (5 bases). CDR1 and CDR2 from the germline V gene are MDHEN and SYDVKM. This CDR3 has 12 amino acids. V was trimmed by 9 bases and J by 3 bases, leaving 12 bases between them. As DNA, the CDR3 is TGTGCCAGTGGGTGGGGCCGCTACGAGCAGTACTTC. The encoded protein is CASGWGRYEQYF.

This clone was counted once. This chain joins TRBV27 and TRBJ1-3, with D unresolved. Germline CDR1 reads MNHEY; CDR2 reads SMNVEV (reference sequence). CDR3 size: 15 residues. V lost 5 bases and J 0 bases, leaving 11 bases between the germline ends. This chain's CDR3 is CASSPRGSSGNTIYF. The CDR3 DNA follows: TGTGCCAGCAGTCCGCGCGGGAGCTCTGGAAACACCATATATTTT.

The DNA of the CDR3 is TGTGCCAGCAGCTTGGGCAGGGGTAGTGAAAAACTGTTTTTT. Translation gives CASSLGRGSEKLFF. The chain is built from TRBV5-4 and TRBJ1-4; TRBD1 might be the D (6 bases). Germline values: CDR1 SGHNT, CDR2 YYREEE (reference sequence). The CDR3 has 14 residues. The V end lost 0 bases, the J end lost 7 bases, and 10 bases lay between the germline ends.

The chain combines TRBV27 with TRBJ2-7, with a possible D match to TRBD1 (6 bases). Trimming took 4 bases from V and 5 from J, leaving 12 bases between them. Germline CDR1 is MNHEY and CDR2 is SMNVEV (reference sequence). The CDR3 sequence is 13 residues long. The CDR3 DNA follows: TGTGCCAGCAGTTCTAATTACAGGGACGAGCAGTACTTC. It encodes CASSSNYRDEQYF.

This sequence joins TRBV4-1 and TRBJ1-1, with 7 positions matching TRBD1. CDR1 is MGHRA, CDR2 YSYEKL, per germline. This CDR3 is built from 15 residues. Losses at the gene ends were 1 base for V and 7 bases for J; bases not matched to a gene: 9. The CDR3 sequence is CASSQAPGQGDEAFF. The CDR3 region has the DNA TGCGCCAGCAGCCAAGCCCCGGGGCAGGGGGATGAAGCTTTCTTT.

J is TRBJ2-7 and V is TRBV14; D is unresolved. This CDR3 spans 13 amino acids. Germline CDR1 SGHDN, CDR2 FVKESK. With 3 bases removed from V and 1 base from J, the gap between germline ends came to 7 bases. CDR3 bases: TGTGCCAGCAGCCAGTGGCGGTCCTACGAGCAGTACTTC. It is translated as CASSQWRSYEQYF.

V usage is TRBV28 and J usage is TRBJ1-1; D remains unclear. CDR3 length: 14 residues. Germline V lookup: CDR1 MDHEN, CDR2 SYDVKM. With 3 bases removed from V and 2 bases from J, the gap between germline ends came to 10 bases. The CDR3 sequence: CASSFGPPNTEAFF. The CDR3 DNA is TGTGCCAGCAGTTTCGGGCCTCCTAACACTGAAGCTTTCTTT. Looking up the rest from reference TRBV28 and TRBJ1-1 gives the full variable domain: DVKVTQSSRYLVKRTGEKVFLECVQDMDHENMFWYRQDPGLGLRLIYFSYDVKMKEKGDIPEGYSVSREKKERFSLILESASTNQTSMYLCASSFGPPNTEAFFGQGTRLTVV.

This chain links TRBV2 with TRBJ2-3; D ambiguous. This CDR3 has 13 residues. V lost 6 bases, J lost 2 bases, and 9 bases lay in between. Germline V lookup: CDR1 SNHLY, CDR2 FYNNEI. In DNA form, the CDR3 reads TGTGCCAGCAGCGACCCCTTCACAGATACGCAGTATTTT. Translation: CASSDPFTDTQYF.

The J gene is TRBJ2-7, the V gene TRBV4-1; 13 bases line up with TRBD2. J lost 3 bases, V lost 6 bases, and 5 bases had no gene match. Germline values: CDR1 MGHRA, CDR2 YSYEKL. The CDR3 runs to 15 residues. CDR3 region: CASSSGLAGVYEQYF. DNA of the CDR3: TGCGCCAGCAGTTCCGGACTAGCGGGAGTCTACGAGCAGTACTTC.

This clone showed up just once. The chain recombines TRBV6-1 with TRBJ2-2; a possible D gene is TRBD1 (6 bases). Germline V lookup: CDR1 MNHNS, CDR2 SASEGT. This CDR3 spans 14 amino acids. The V end was cut by 1 base, the J end by 4 bases, with 7 bases between. DNA for the CDR3: TGTGCCAGCAGTGAAGGGGGGCGCACCGGGGAGCTGTTTTTT. Its protein is CASSEGGRTGELFF.

In DNA form, the CDR3 reads TGTGCCACCAGCAGCCGCCGGGACTCACATCAAGAGACCCAGTACTTC. It translates to CATSSRRDSHQETQYF. This chain links TRBV15 with TRBJ2-5, with D perhaps TRBD2 (6 bases). The V gene lost 3 bases and the J gene lost 2 bases, with 16 bases spanning the gap. This CDR3 is 16 amino acids long. Germline CDR1 and CDR2: LNHNV and YYDKDF (reference sequence).

V gene TRBV7-8 combines with J gene TRBJ2-1; 8 nucleotides agree with TRBD1. Losses at the gene ends were 4 bases for V and 8 bases for J; bases not matched to a gene: 10. The CDR3 contains 15 residues. The V gene's germline CDR1 is SGHVS and CDR2 FQNEAQ. As DNA, the CDR3 is TGTGCCAGCAGCTCCACGACAGGGGCTAACCATGAGCAGTTCTTC. Translation gives CASSSTTGANHEQFF. Based on the CDR3 plus reference TRBV7-8 and TRBJ2-1, the full variable domain is GAGVSQSPRYKVAKRGQDVALRCDPISGHVSLFWYQQALGQGPEFLTYFQNEAQLDKSGLPSDRFFAERPEGSVSTLKIQRTQQEDSAVYLCASSSTTGANHEQFFGPGTRLTVL.

This chain uses TRBV2 with TRBJ2-7; 10 bases are a match to TRBD1. This CDR3 has 15 amino acids. V dropped 1 base and J dropped 4; count of bases not matched to a gene: 4. Germline CDR1 and CDR2: SNHLY and FYNNEI. In DNA, the CDR3 is TGTGCCAGCAGTGAAGGGACAGGGGGTAATTACGAGCAGTACTTC. Translated: CASSEGTGGNYEQYF.

This clone was recorded a few times. J is TRBJ1-5 and V is TRBV19, with unresolved D. Trimming removed 7 bases from V and 1 base from J, with 14 bases in between. From germline, CDR1 is LNHDA and CDR2 SQIVND (reference sequence). The CDR3 is made up of 15 amino acids. The CDR3 reads CASTLMLGSNQPQHF. The CDR3 nucleotides are TGTGCCAGTACGTTGATGTTGGGGAGCAATCAGCCCCAGCATTTT.

This chain connects TRBV19 to TRBJ2-3; 7 bases match TRBD1. The CDR3 has 17 residues. The ends lost 5 bases at V and 7 bases at J; junction bases unmatched: 18. CDR1 is LNHDA, CDR2 SQIVND, per germline (reference sequence). CDR3 residues: CASSPKDRTHKGYTQYF. The CDR3 DNA sequence: TGTGCCAGTAGTCCCAAGGACAGGACTCACAAGGGGTATACGCAGTATTTT. Complete variable domain (other parts from reference TRBV19 and TRBJ2-3): DGGITQSPKYLFRKEGQNVTLSCEQNLNHDAMYWYRQDPGQGLRLIYYSQIVNDFQKGDIAEGYSVSREKKESFPLTVTSAQKNPTAFYLCASSPKDRTHKGYTQYFGPGTRLTVL.

The V call is TRBV14, the J call TRBJ2-5, with D tentatively TRBD2 (5 bases). The assigned J gene may be wrong: the sequence end matches TRBJ2-7 better. The CDR3 totals 12 residues. Germline V lookup: CDR1 SGHDN, CDR2 FVKESK. CDR3 sequence: CASSLTNYEQYF. CDR3 coding DNA: TGTGCCAGCAGCTTGACTAATTACGAGCAGTACTTC.

The chain recombines TRBV19 with TRBJ2-1; D perhaps matches TRBD2 (6 bases). The V end was cut by 9 bases, the J end by 4 bases, with 22 bases between. Per germline, CDR1 LNHDA and CDR2 SQIVND (reference sequence). This CDR3 has 16 amino acids. CDR3 sequence (DNA): TGTGCCAGCGGGGAACCCGGCGGGAAACTATACAATGAGCAGTTCTTC. As protein: CASGEPGGKLYNEQFF.

The chain joins TRBV13 to TRBJ2-7; 7 nucleotides line up with TRBD2. The germline V gene has CDR1 PRHDT and CDR2 FYEKMQ (reference sequence). Losses at the gene ends were 2 bases for V and 0 bases for J; bases not matched to a gene: 7. The CDR3 is 16 residues long. CDR3 loop: CASSLFTAGSSYEQYF. DNA of the CDR3: TGTGCCAGCAGCTTATTCACAGCGGGGAGCTCCTACGAGCAGTACTTC.

Worth noting for this clone: At the DNA level, this CDR3 is encoded by other sequences in the same sample as well. The chain uses TRBV15 and TRBJ2-3; D is uncertain. From germline, CDR1 is LNHNV and CDR2 YYDKDF (reference sequence). The CDR3 loop spans 12 amino acids. The V end was cut by 0 bases, the J end by 6 bases, with 4 bases between. The CDR3 nucleotides read TGTGCCACCAGCAGAGATAGGGATACGCAGTATTTT. Encoded protein: CATSRDRDTQYF.

The chain recombines TRBV15 with TRBJ2-7, with 12 nucleotides matching TRBD2. Germline V gives CDR1 LNHNV, CDR2 YYDKDF (reference sequence). The CDR3 length is 17 residues. V dropped 2 bases and J dropped 0; count of bases not matched to a gene: 5. CDR3 nucleotide sequence: TGTGCCACCAGCAGAAGTAAACTAGCGGGAGGCTCCTACGAGCAGTACTTC. Translated, it gives CATSRSKLAGGSYEQYF.

The chain links TRBV25-1 to TRBJ2-7; D may be TRBD2 (6 bases). V was cut by 5 bases and J by 3 bases, with 11 bases left in between. Germline CDR1 MGHDK, CDR2 SYGVNS. The CDR3 consists of 13 residues. The CDR3 reads CASSQAGLYEQYF. The CDR3 DNA follows: TGTGCCAGCAGTCAGGCGGGACTCTACGAGCAGTACTTC.